The next 10 T cell receptor beta chains were all read from a single sample in a study of Tregs in tolerant kidney transplant recipients. Sequenced by immunoSEQ multiplex PCR; TCRdb stores in-frame clones only, minus some. Of 50,000 to 75,000 clones listed, 98% are singletons. Sequences were derived from Tregs from blood, sampled before the transplant. The receptors were gathered from a human donor who received a combined kidney and bone marrow transplant.

The V and J genes are TRBV18 and TRBJ2-2, with TRBD1 matching over 7 bases. Germline V gene data show CDR1 as KGHSH and CDR2 as LQKENI. This CDR3 has 15 amino acids. Unmatched junction bases numbered 4, after V lost 4 bases and J lost 2 bases. CDR3 DNA: TGTGCCAGCTCACACAGGGGAACTAACACCGGGGAGCTGTTTTTT. Protein sequence: CASSHRGTNTGELFF. The full variable domain, completed using reference TRBV18 and TRBJ2-2, is NAGVMQNPRHLVRRRGQEARLRCSPMKGHSHVYWYRQLPEEGLKFMVYLQKENIIDESGMPKERFSAEFPKEGPSILRIQQVVRGDSAAYFCASSHRGTNTGELFFGEGSRLTVL.

V gene TRBV7-9 combines with J gene TRBJ1-1; D is unresolved. V lost 10 bases, J lost 3 bases, and 12 bases lay in between. The CDR3 sequence is 12 residues long. The germline V gene encodes CDR1 SEHNR and CDR2 FQNEAQ (reference sequence). The CDR3 DNA follows: TGTGCCACCCGGCGGCGGGACACTGAAGCTTTCTTT. This encodes CATRRRDTEAFF.

CDR3 protein: CSVADSGALETQYF. The CDR3 DNA reads TGCAGCGTTGCTGATAGCGGGGCGTTAGAGACCCAGTACTTC. The V and J genes are TRBV29-1 and TRBJ2-5; 8 positions agree with TRBD2. The CDR3 is 14 amino acids. Looked up from germline, CDR1 is SQVTM and CDR2 is ANQGSEA. V shed 4 bases, J shed 4 bases, and the junction held 8 bases outside the gene matches.

V is TRBV5-4 and J is TRBJ1-4, with 7 bases that match TRBD1. In germline, CDR1 is SGHNT, CDR2 YYREEE (reference sequence). V was pared by 4 bases and J by 5 bases, with 5 bases of the junction left unmatched. The length of the CDR3 is 14 residues. The CDR3 nucleotides are TGTGCCAGCAGCCCCGGGACAGTAAATGAAAAACTGTTTTTT. Encoded protein: CASSPGTVNEKLFF.

The rearrangement links TRBV20-1 to TRBJ2-7; D unclear. The length of the CDR3 is 11 residues. Looked up from germline, CDR1 is DFQATT and CDR2 is SNEGSKA (reference sequence). With 0 bases removed from V and 5 bases from J, the gap between germline ends came to 5 bases. CDR3 nucleotides: TGCAGTGCTAGAGATAGCAACGAGCAGTACTTC. Translated: CSARDSNEQYF.

A word on this clone: A read error may produce the germline difference seen at one junction end. The chain links TRBV29-1 to TRBJ2-1; a weak D match, TRBD2 (5 bases). The CDR3 length is 13 residues. Per the germline V gene, CDR1 is SQVTM and CDR2 is ANQGSEA. The CDR3, as DNA: TGCAGCTTTGAGGGCAGAGACTACAATGAGCAGTTCTTC. This encodes CSFEGRDYNEQFF.

The rearrangement joins TRBV10-3 to TRBJ2-3; TRBD2 aligns across 11 bases. The trim removed 5 bases at V and 2 bases at J, leaving 3 bases unmatched. The CDR3 has 15 amino acids. Germline values: CDR1 ENHRY, CDR2 SYGVKD. The CDR3 loop reads CAISLLAGDTDTQYF. As DNA, the CDR3 is TGTGCCATCAGTTTACTAGCGGGAGACACAGATACGCAGTATTTT.

This clone showed up just once. This rearrangement joins TRBV7-3 to TRBJ2-1; 9 positions agree with TRBD1. With V trimmed by 4 bases and J by 6 bases, 10 bases remained unmatched. The CDR3 loop spans 16 amino acids. The V gene's germline CDR1 is SGHTA and CDR2 FQGTGA. The CDR3 spells CASSSGPGTGLNEQFF. The CDR3, as DNA: TGTGCCAGCAGCTCCGGTCCCGGGACAGGGCTCAATGAGCAGTTCTTC. The full variable domain, completed using reference TRBV7-3 and TRBJ2-1, is GAGVSQTPSNKVTEKGKYVELRCDPISGHTALYWYRQSLGQGPEFLIYFQGTGAADDSGLPNDRFFAVRPEGSVSTLKIQRTERGDSAVYLCASSSGPGTGLNEQFFGPGTRLTVL.

The rearrangement joins TRBV4-2 to TRBJ2-1, with a tentative D call TRBD2 (5 bases). This CDR3 contains 16 residues. The germline V gene encodes CDR1 LGHNA and CDR2 YNFKEQ. Trimming shortened V by 0 bases and J by 2 bases, and 11 bases separated the two germline ends. In DNA form, the CDR3 reads TGTGCCAGCAGCCAAGACGGTGGGAGAACCTACAATGAGCAGTTCTTC. This sequence encodes CASSQDGGRTYNEQFF.

This chain connects TRBV9 to TRBJ1-2, with 7 bases that match TRBD1. After removal of 3 bases from V and 6 bases from J, the junction contained 5 bases not matched to a gene. Germline CDR1 and CDR2: SGDLS and YYNGEE. This CDR3 spans 13 amino acids. DNA of the CDR3: TGTGCCAGCAGCGCACAGGGGTTAGATGGCTACACCTTC. The encoded protein is CASSAQGLDGYTF.